This T cell receptor beta chain originates from a study of response to subunit inactivated influenza vaccine. The CDR3 extends over 14 amino acids. CDR1 and CDR2 (germline): KGHSH, LQKENI. J lost 4 bases, V lost 6 bases, and 8 bases had no gene match. TCRdb re-derived calls from the RT-PCR reads in MiXCR, one entry per CDR3 protein. Of more than 550,000 distinct CDR3 sequences in the sample, about 10% were seen once. The same specimen was also included in a second study, on T cells expressing NK-cell markers. That paper states: In generating TCR beta cDNA, 5'RACE template switching with UMIs was used.

This receptor was identified in a man over 45 who received an inactivated influenza vaccine. The chain combines TRBV18 with TRBJ2-7; 8 nucleotides match TRBD1. Sequenced here: PBMCs from blood, sampled on the day of vaccination. Here the CDR3 reads CASSPGQENYEQYF. CDR3 DNA sequence: TGTGCCAGCTCCCCGGGACAGGAGAATTACGAGCAGTACTTC.